The 10 T cell receptor beta chains below all came from one sample that was sequenced in a study of shared clonotypes between healthy human individuals (dated by TCRdb to the early 2020s). CD8 naive samples were CD45RO-negative cells positively selected for CCR7, giving a CD45RA+CCR7+ population that excluded TemRA cells. Library preparation was by the immunoSEQ multiplex PCR assay. The table comes from immuneACCESS by way of TCRdb, which keeps in-frame sequences with V and J called. Part of the clones is missing from these tables; in studies checked, under half for an unresolved V gene and the rest for unknown reasons. A total of about 2,100,000 clones appear in this sample, roughly 91% of them only once. Roughly 1.8% of the sample is taken by the ten largest. Sequencing was done on a sample of naive CD8+ T cells from PBMCs. The cell subset or site label on this specimen signifies: CD45RA+CCR7+. These receptors all stem from a man in his late teens or twenties in good health. Some clones in this sample may be carry-over from other donors' samples.

The chain links TRBV5-4 to TRBJ2-7, with TRBD1 identical over 7 bases. The CDR3 is 14 amino acids. Germline CDR1 and CDR2: SGHNT and YYREEE (reference sequence). V dropped 3 bases and J dropped 3; count of bases not matched to a gene: 6. The CDR3: CASSSDRELYEQYF. As DNA, the CDR3 is TGTGCCAGCAGCTCCGACAGGGAACTCTACGAGCAGTACTTC.

The rearrangement joins TRBV5-4 to TRBJ1-1, with a weak D call TRBD1 (5 bases). Per the germline V gene, CDR1 is SGHNT and CDR2 is YYREEE (reference sequence). This CDR3 has 14 residues. V lost 4 bases and J lost 2, with 12 bases in between. DNA for the CDR3: TGTGCCAGCAGCCGCGGACAAATAAACACTGAAGCTTTCTTT. This sequence encodes CASSRGQINTEAFF.

CDR3 in amino acids: CASSQVGGASSGELFF. The CDR3 nucleotides are TGCGCCAGCAGCCAAGTTGGCGGGGCCTCTTCAGGGGAGCTGTTTTTT. The chain couples TRBV4-1 to TRBJ2-2; a possible D gene is TRBD2 (6 bases). V was shortened by 1 base and J by 8 bases, with 17 bases between the two germline ends. This CDR3 spans 16 amino acids. The germline V gene has CDR1 MGHRA and CDR2 YSYEKL.

This chain uses TRBV7-9 with TRBJ2-7; no clear D gene. Trimming removed 5 bases from V and 0 bases from J, with 14 bases in between. Germline loops: CDR1 SEHNR, CDR2 FQNEAQ (reference sequence). This CDR3 contains 15 residues. The CDR3 region is CASSDSTESSYEQYF. CDR3 in DNA: TGTGCCAGCAGCGATTCGACGGAGAGCTCCTACGAGCAGTACTTC.

Points on this clone: This specimen includes other DNA sequences encoding the same CDR3. This sequence joins TRBV9 and TRBJ2-7, with a weak D call TRBD1 (5 bases). Germline lookup yields CDR1 SGDLS and CDR2 YYNGEE. V gave up 2 bases and J gave up 3 bases, with 9 bases separating them. This CDR3 comprises 13 residues. CDR3 bases: TGTGCCAGCAGCGTCTCTGACAGCTACGAGCAGTACTTC. Translating it yields CASSVSDSYEQYF. Full variable domain (outside the CDR3, taken from reference TRBV9 and TRBJ2-7): DSGVTQTPKHLITATGQRVTLRCSPRSGDLSVYWYQQSLDQGLQFLIQYYNGEERAKGNILERFSAQQFPDLHSELNLSSLELGDSALYFCASSVSDSYEQYFGPGTRLTVT.

This sequence joins TRBV28 and TRBJ2-7; a possible D gene is TRBD1 (6 bases). Trimming removed 7 bases from V and 0 bases from J, with 10 bases in between. The CDR3 spans 13 residues. Germline CDR1 is MDHEN and CDR2 is SYDVKM. CDR3 DNA sequence: TGTGCCAGCACCTGGGGGCGCTCCTACGAGCAGTACTTC. Encoded protein: CASTWGRSYEQYF.

This chain links TRBV29-1 with TRBJ2-7; D remains ambiguous. CDR3 length equals 13 residues. V lost 4 bases, J lost 0 bases, and 10 bases lay in between. Per germline, CDR1 SQVTM and CDR2 ANQGSEA. The CDR3 sequence: CSVVSGNSYEQYF. Here the CDR3 DNA reads TGCAGCGTTGTATCTGGAAACTCCTACGAGCAGTACTTC.

The CDR3 DNA reads as TGTGCCAGCAGCCTCGGACTAGCGGGAGTAGGGAATGAGCAGTTCTTC. Translation gives CASSLGLAGVGNEQFF. V gene TRBV2 combines with J gene TRBJ2-1; 13 nucleotides match TRBD2. V was clipped by 6 bases and J by 7 bases; unmatched bases: 9. The CDR3 is 16 amino acids. The germline V gene has CDR1 SNHLY and CDR2 FYNNEI.

CDR3: CASGLVGDRSSGNTIYF. CDR3 sequence (DNA): TGTGCTAGTGGTTTGGTAGGGGACAGGAGCTCTGGAAACACCATATATTTT. The rearrangement joins TRBV12-5 to TRBJ1-3; 8 nucleotides line up with TRBD1. Germline CDR1 and CDR2: LGHNT and FRNRAP. Losses at the gene ends were 0 bases for V and 0 bases for J; bases not matched to a gene: 4. This CDR3 spans 17 amino acids.

The chain couples TRBV18 to TRBJ1-3; a possible D gene is TRBD1 (5 bases). Trimming shortened V by 2 bases and J by 0 bases, and 14 bases separated the two germline ends. CDR3 length equals 17 residues. Germline CDR1 reads KGHSH; CDR2 reads LQKENI. The CDR3 bases are TGTGCCAGCTCACCAGAGGGACGCCGAAGCTCTGGAAACACCATATATTTT. It specifies CASSPEGRRSSGNTIYF. Together with reference TRBV18 and TRBJ1-3, the CDR3 gives the full variable domain: NAGVMQNPRHLVRRRGQEARLRCSPMKGHSHVYWYRQLPEEGLKFMVYLQKENIIDESGMPKERFSAEFPKEGPSILRIQQVVRGDSAAYFCASSPEGRRSSGNTIYFGEGSWLTVV.